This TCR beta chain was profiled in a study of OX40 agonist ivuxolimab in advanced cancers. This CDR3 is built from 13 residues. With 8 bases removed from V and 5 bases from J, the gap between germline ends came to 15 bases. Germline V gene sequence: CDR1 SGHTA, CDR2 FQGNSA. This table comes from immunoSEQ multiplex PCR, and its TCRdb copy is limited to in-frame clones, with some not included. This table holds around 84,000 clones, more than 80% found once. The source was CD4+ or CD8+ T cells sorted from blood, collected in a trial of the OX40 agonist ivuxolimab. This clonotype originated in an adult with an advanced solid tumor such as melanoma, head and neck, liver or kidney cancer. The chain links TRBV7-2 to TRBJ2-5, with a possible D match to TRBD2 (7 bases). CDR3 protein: CASLPGGGETQYF. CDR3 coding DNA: TGTGCCAGCTTGCCGGGGGGCGGGGAGACCCAGTACTTC. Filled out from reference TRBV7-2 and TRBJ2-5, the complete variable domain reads GAGVSQSPSNKVTEKGKDVELRCDPISGHTALYWYRQSLGQGLEFLIYFQGNSAPDKSGLPSDRFSAERTGGSVSTLTIQRTQQEDSAVYLCASLPGGGETQYFGPGTRLLVL.